This entry describes one T cell receptor beta chain. The antigen is not known. This entry is derived from a study of graft-versus-host responses after intestinal transplantation. For the study at large: Multivisceral, liver-intestinal, or isolated intestinal transplants were received by the recipients. Findings of the study overall: Early after transplant, HvG clones declined as circulating GvH clones peaked. Within the allografts of patients who had graft-donor T cell macrochimerism, graft-versus-host to host-versus-graft clonal ratios were high. Detection of GvH clones occurred in recipient marrow, and some had their first appearance in ileum or blood.

The assay was immunoSEQ multiplex PCR, and TCRdb's table has in-frame clones only and misses some. The table lists tens of thousands of clones, around 95% of them singletons. The CDR3 is 15 residues long. Germline loops: CDR1 SGDLS, CDR2 YYNGEE. With V trimmed by 4 bases and J by 4 bases, 8 bases remained unmatched. Sequencing used unstimulated CD8+ T cells sorted from spleen or lymph node cells, obtained before transplant. The sequence came from a human donor who was the organ donor for an intestinal transplant. The V and J genes are TRBV9 and TRBJ2-1; 7 bases map to TRBD1. CDR3 bases: TGTGCCAGCAGCTCTAACGGGGACAGTTACAATGAGCAGTTCTTC. The encoded protein is CASSSNGDSYNEQFF.